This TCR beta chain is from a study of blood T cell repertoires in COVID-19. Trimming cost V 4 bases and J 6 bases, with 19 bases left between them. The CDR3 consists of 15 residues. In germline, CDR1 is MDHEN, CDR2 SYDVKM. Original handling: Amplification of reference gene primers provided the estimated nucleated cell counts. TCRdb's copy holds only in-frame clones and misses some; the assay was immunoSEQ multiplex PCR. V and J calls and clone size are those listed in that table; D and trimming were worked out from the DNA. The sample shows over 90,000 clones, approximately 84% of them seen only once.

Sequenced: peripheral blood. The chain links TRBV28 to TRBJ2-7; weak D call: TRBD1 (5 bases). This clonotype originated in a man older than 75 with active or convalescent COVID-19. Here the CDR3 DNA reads TGTGCCAGCAGTTATGGGGCGAGCCTAAGGTCCGAGCAGTACTTC. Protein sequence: CASSYGASLRSEQYF.